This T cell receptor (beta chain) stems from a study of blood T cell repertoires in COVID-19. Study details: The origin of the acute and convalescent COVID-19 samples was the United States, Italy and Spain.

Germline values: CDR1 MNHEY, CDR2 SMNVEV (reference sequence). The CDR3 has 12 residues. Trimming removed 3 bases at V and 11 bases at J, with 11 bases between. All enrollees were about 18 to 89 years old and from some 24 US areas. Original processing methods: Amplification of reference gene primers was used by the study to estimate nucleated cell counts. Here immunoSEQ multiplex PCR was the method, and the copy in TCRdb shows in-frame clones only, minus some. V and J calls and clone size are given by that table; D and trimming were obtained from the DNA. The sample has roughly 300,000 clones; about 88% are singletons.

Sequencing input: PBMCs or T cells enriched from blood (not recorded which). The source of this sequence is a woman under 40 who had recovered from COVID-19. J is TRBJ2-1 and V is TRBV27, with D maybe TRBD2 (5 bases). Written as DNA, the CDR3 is TGTGCCAGCAGTTTGCCCCGGGGTCAGCAGTTCTTC. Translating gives CASSLPRGQQFF.